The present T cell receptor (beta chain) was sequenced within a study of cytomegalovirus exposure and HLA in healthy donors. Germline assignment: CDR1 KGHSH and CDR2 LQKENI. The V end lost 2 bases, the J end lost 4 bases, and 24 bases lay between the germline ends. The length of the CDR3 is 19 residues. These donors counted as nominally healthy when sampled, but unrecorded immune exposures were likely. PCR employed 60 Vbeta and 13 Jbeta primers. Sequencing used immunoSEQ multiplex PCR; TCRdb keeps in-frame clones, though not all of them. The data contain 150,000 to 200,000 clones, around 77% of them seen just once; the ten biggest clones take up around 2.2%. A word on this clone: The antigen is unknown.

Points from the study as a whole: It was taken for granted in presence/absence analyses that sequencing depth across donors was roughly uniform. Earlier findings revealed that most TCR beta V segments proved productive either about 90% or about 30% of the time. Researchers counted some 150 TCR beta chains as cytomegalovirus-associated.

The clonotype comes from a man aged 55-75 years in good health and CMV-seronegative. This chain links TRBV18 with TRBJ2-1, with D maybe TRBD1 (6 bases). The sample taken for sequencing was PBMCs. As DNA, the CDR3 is TGTGCCAGCTCACCATACGCCAATTTCCAGGGGTCTGTGTACAATGAGCAGTTCTTC. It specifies CASSPYANFQGSVYNEQFF.